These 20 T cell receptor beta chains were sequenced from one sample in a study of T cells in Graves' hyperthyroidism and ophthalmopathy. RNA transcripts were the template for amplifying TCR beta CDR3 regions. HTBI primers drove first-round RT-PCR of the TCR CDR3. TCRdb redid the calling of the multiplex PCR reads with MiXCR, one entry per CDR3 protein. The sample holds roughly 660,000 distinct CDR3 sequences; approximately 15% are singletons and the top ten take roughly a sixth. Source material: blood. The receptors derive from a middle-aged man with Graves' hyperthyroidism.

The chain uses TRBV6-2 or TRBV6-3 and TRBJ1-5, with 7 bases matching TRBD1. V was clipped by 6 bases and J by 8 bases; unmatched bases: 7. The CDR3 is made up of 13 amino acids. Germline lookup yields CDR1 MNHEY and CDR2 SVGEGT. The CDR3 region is CASRQGQTEPQHF. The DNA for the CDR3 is TGTGCCAGCAGACAGGGACAGACCGAGCCCCAGCATTTT.

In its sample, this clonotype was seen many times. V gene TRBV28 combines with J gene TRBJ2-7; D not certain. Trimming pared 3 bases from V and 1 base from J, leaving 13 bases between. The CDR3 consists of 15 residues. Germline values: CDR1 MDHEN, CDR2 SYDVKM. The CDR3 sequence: CASSFDRGGSYEQYF. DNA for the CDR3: TGTGCCAGCAGTTTCGACCGAGGTGGTTCCTACGAGCAGTACTTC. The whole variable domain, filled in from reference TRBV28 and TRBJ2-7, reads DVKVTQSSRYLVKRTGEKVFLECVQDMDHENMFWYRQDPGLGLRLIYFSYDVKMKEKGDIPEGYSVSREKKERFSLILESASTNQTSMYLCASSFDRGGSYEQYFGPGTRLTVT.

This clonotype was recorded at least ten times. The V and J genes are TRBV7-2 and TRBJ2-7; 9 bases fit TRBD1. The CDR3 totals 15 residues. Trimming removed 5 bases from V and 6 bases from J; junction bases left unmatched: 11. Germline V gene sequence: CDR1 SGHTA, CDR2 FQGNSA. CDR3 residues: CASSPPGTGNGEQYF. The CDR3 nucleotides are TGTGCCAGCAGCCCCCCCGGGACAGGGAATGGCGAGCAGTACTTC.

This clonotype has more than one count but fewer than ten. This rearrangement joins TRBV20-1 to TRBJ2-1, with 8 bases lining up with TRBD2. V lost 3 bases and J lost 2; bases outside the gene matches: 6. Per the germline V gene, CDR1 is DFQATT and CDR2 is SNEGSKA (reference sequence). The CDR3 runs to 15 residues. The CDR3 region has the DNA TGCAGTGCTAGCTCTAGCGGGCAGACCTACAATGAGCAGTTCTTC. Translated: CSASSSGQTYNEQFF.

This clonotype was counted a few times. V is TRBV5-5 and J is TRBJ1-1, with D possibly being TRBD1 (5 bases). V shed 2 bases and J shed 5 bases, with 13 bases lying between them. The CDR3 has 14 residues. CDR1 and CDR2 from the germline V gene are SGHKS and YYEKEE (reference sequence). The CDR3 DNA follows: TGTGCCAGCAGCTTTGACGCTCGGGGGACTGAAGCTTTCTTT. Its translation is CASSFDARGTEAFF. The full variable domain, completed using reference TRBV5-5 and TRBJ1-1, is DAGVTQSPTHLIKTRGQQVTLRCSPISGHKSVSWYQQVLGQGPQFIFQYYEKEERGRGNFPDRFSARQFPNYSSELNVNALLLGDSALYLCASSFDARGTEAFFGQGTRLTVV.

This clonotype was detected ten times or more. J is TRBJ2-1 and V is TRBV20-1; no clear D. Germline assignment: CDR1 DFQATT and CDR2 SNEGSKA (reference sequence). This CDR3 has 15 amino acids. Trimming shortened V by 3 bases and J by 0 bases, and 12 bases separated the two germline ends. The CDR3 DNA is TGCAGTGCTAGCGGGCTTCCGAGCTCCTACAATGAGCAGTTCTTC. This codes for CSASGLPSSYNEQFF.

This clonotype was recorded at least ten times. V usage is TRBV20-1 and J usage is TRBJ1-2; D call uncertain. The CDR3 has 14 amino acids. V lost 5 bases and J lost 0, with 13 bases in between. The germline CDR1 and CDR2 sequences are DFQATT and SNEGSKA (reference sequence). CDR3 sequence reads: CSAHSNAPNYGYTF. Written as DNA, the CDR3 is TGCAGTGCTCACTCAAATGCCCCTAACTATGGCTACACCTTC.

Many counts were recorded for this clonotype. DNA of the CDR3: TGTGCCTGGACCGCCCCCCTAGCGGGAGGGCGTAATGAGCAGTTCTTC. This sequence encodes CAWTAPLAGGRNEQFF. The V and J genes are TRBV30 and TRBJ2-1, with 12 positions matching TRBD2. The CDR3 totals 16 residues. Germline lookup yields CDR1 GTSNPN and CDR2 SVGIG (reference sequence). J lost 7 bases, V lost 4 bases, and 11 bases had no gene match.

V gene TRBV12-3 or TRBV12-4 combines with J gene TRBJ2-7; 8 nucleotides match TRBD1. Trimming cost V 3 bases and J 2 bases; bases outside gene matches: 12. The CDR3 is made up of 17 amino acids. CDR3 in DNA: TGTGCCAGCAGTTTTGAAAAACAGGGGGTAATCCCCTACGAGCAGTACTTC. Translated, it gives CASSFEKQGVIPYEQYF.

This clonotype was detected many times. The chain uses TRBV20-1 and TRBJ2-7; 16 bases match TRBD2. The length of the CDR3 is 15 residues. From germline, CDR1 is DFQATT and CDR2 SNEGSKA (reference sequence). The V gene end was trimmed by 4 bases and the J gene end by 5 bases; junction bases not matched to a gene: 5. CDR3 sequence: CSATGTSGRVDEQYF. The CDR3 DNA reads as TGCAGTGCTACCGGGACTAGCGGGAGGGTAGACGAGCAGTACTTC.

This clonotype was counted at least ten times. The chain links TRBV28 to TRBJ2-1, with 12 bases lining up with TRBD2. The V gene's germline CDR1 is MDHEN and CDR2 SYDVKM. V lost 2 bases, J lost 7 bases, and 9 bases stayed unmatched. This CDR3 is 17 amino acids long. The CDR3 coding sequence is TGTGCCAGCAGTTTACCCCTACTAGCGGGGGGATGGAATGAGCAGTTCTTC. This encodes CASSLPLLAGGWNEQFF.

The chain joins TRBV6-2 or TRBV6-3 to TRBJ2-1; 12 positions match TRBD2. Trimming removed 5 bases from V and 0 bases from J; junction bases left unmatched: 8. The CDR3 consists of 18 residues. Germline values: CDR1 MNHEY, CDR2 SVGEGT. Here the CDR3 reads CASSKTSGGLSSYNEQFF. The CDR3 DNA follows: TGTGCCAGCAGTAAGACTAGCGGGGGTTTAAGCTCCTACAATGAGCAGTTCTTC.

The CDR3 reads CASSGTSPNEQFF. The CDR3 nucleotides read TGTGCCAGCAGCGGGACTAGCCCCAATGAGCAGTTCTTC. This chain uses TRBV27 with TRBJ2-1, with 9 bases lining up with TRBD2. V lost 6 bases and J lost 6; bases outside the gene matches: 3. The germline CDR1 and CDR2 sequences are MNHEY and SMNVEV (reference sequence). The CDR3 length is 13 residues.

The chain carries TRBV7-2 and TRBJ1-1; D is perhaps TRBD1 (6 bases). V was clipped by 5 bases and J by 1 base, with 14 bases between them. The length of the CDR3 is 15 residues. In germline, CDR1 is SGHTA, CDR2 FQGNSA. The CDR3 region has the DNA TGTGCCAGCAGCCTTCAGACAGGAGAGAACACTGAAGCTTTCTTT. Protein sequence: CASSLQTGENTEAFF.

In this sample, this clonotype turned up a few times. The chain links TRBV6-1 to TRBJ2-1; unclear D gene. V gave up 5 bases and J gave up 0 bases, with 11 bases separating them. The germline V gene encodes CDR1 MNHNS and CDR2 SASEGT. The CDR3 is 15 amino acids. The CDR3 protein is CASSWSGGSYNEQFF. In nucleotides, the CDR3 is TGTGCCAGCAGTTGGTCAGGTGGCTCCTACAATGAGCAGTTCTTC.

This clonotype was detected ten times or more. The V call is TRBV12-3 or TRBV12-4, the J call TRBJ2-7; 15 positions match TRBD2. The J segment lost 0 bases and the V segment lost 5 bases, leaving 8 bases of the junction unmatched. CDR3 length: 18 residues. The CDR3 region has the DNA TGTGCCAGCAGTCTGGGACTAGCGGGAGGTGGGAGCTCCTACGAGCAGTACTTC. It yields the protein CASSLGLAGGGSSYEQYF.

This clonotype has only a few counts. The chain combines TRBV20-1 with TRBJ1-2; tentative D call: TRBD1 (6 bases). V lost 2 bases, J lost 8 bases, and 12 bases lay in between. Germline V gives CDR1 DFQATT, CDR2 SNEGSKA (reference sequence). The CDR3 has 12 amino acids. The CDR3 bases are TGCAGTGCTAGACAGGGGAGTTACGGCTACACCTTC. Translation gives CSARQGSYGYTF.

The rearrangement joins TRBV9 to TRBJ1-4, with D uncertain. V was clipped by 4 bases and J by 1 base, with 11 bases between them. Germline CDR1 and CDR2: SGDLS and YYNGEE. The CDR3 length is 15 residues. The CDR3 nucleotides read TGTGCCAGCAGCCCCCTCGTGCAAACTAATGAAAAACTGTTTTTT. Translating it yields CASSPLVQTNEKLFF.

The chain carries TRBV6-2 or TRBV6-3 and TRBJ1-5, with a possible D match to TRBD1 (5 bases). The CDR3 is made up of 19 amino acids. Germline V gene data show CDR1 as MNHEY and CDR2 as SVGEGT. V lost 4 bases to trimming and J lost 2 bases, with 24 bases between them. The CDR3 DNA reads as TGTGCCAGCAGTTCTACCGGGACGGGACCGATAGGTCGCAATCAGCCCCAGCATTTT. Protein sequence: CASSSTGTGPIGRNQPQHF.

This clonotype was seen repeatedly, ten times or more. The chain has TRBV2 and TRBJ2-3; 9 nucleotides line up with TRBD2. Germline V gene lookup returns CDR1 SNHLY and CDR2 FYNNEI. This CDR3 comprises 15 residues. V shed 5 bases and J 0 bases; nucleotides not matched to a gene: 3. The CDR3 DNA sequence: TGTGCCAGCAGTTTTGGACTAGCGAGCACAGATACGCAGTATTTT. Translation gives CASSFGLASTDTQYF.